A single sample gave rise to the 22 T cell receptor beta chains below, sequenced in a study of cytomegalovirus exposure and HLA in healthy donors. Researchers ran the PCR with 60 Vbeta and 13 Jbeta primers. Libraries were prepared by immunoSEQ multiplex PCR; TCRdb keeps only in-frame clonotypes and omits some of them. Of some 100,000 clones listed, roughly 80% are singletons. What was sequenced was PBMCs. The receptors shown here come from a female donor in good health and CMV-seronegative.

This clone came up a few times. The chain joins TRBV5-1 to TRBJ1-2, with a possible D match to TRBD1 (5 bases). There are 13 residues in the CDR3. Trimming stripped 3 bases from V and 8 bases from J, with 14 bases between. The germline gives CDR1 SGHRS, CDR2 YFSETQ. The CDR3 coding sequence is TGCGCCAGCAGCTCCAGGGCCCCGCAGGGCTACACCTTC. It specifies CASSSRAPQGYTF.

This clone was counted once. The chain carries TRBV30 and TRBJ2-7, with TRBD1 as a possible D gene (5 bases). V was cut by 0 bases and J by 3 bases, with 9 bases left in between. Germline assignment: CDR1 GTSNPN and CDR2 SVGIG (reference sequence). CDR3 length: 13 residues. The CDR3 bases are TGTGCCTGGAGTGTAGGGGTGGGCTACGAGCAGTACTTC. Its protein is CAWSVGVGYEQYF. The whole variable domain, filled in from reference TRBV30 and TRBJ2-7, reads SQTIHQWPATLVQPVGSPLSLECTVEGTSNPNLYWYRQAAGRGLQLLFYSVGIGQISSEVPQNLSASRPQDRQFILSSKKLLLSDSGFYLCAWSVGVGYEQYFGPGTRLTVT.

The gene calls are TRBV30 and TRBJ2-2; D may be TRBD2 (7 bases). Germline V CDR1 and CDR2: GTSNPN, SVGIG (reference sequence). V dropped 3 bases and J dropped 5 bases, with 13 bases sitting between them. The CDR3 is 14 amino acids. The CDR3 coding sequence is TGTGCCTGGAGGGGAGGGGGGTGGACCGGGGAGCTGTTTTTT. It yields the protein CAWRGGGWTGELFF.

As concerns this clone: Other DNA sequences within the sample encode an identical CDR3. V gene TRBV7-9 combines with J gene TRBJ1-1; TRBD1 might be the D (5 bases). The CDR3 sequence is 13 residues long. CDR1 SEHNR and CDR2 FQNEAQ come from the germline V gene (reference sequence). V was pared by 1 base and J by 4 bases, with 7 bases between. CDR3 bases: TGTGCCAGCAGCTTAGGGGGGGGCACTGAAGCTTTCTTT. It specifies CASSLGGGTEAFF.

The rearrangement links TRBV6-6 to TRBJ2-1; 9 bases are shared with TRBD2. Germline-derived CDR1 and CDR2 are MNHNY and SVGAGI (reference sequence). Losses at the gene ends were 5 bases for V and 6 bases for J; bases not matched to a gene: 8. This CDR3 has 15 residues. The CDR3 is CASSIQRGEGNEQFF. The CDR3 DNA reads TGTGCCAGCAGTATTCAGCGGGGGGAGGGCAATGAGCAGTTCTTC.

The chain couples TRBV4-3 to TRBJ1-2; tentative D call: TRBD1 (5 bases). This CDR3 has 14 residues. Trimming took off 0 bases at V and 5 bases at J, with 10 bases between the two ends. Germline V lookup: CDR1 LGHNA, CDR2 YSLEER. The CDR3 DNA is TGCGCCAGCAGCCAAGATGGGCAGGGTTATGGCTACACCTTC. It yields the protein CASSQDGQGYGYTF.

This chain uses TRBV25-1 with TRBJ2-5; D ambiguous. This CDR3 contains 14 residues. CDR1 is MGHDK, CDR2 SYGVNS, per germline. The V end was cut by 2 bases, the J end by 7 bases, with 14 bases between. CDR3 sequence: CASSERIGPGTQYF. CDR3 nucleotides: TGTGCCAGCAGTGAAAGGATCGGTCCGGGGACCCAGTACTTC.

The V call is TRBV6-5, the J call TRBJ1-2; maybe TRBD1 (5 bases). Trimming stripped 6 bases from V and 6 bases from J, with 14 bases between. This CDR3 has 13 residues. CDR1 is MNHEY and CDR2 is SVGAGI in the germline V gene. In DNA form, the CDR3 reads TGTGCCAGCAGGTTGGGGGGAGGAGATGGCTACACCTTC. As protein: CASRLGGGDGYTF.

This clone has a handful of counts. V and J are TRBV7-3 and TRBJ1-1, with TRBD1 as a possible D gene (6 bases). The CDR3 is 13 amino acids. Germline CDR1 is SGHTA and CDR2 is FQGTGA. The germline V and J ends were trimmed by 6 bases and 6 bases, with 14 bases remaining between them. The CDR3 DNA follows: TGTGCCAGCAGTTCACAGGGTTTCGCTGAAGCTTTCTTT. Encoded protein: CASSSQGFAEAFF.

The rearrangement joins TRBV7-2 to TRBJ2-1, with TRBD2 matching 9 bases. This CDR3 spans 14 amino acids. Germline assignment: CDR1 SGHTA and CDR2 FQGNSA. With 5 bases clipped from V and 14 bases from J, the junction kept 13 bases outside the gene matches. The CDR3 DNA reads as TGTGCCAGCAGCCCCTTAGCTAGCGGGGAATTGGAGTTCTTC. It translates to CASSPLASGELEFF.

This clone was detected only once. V usage is TRBV7-8 and J usage is TRBJ2-2; maybe TRBD2 (6 bases). The CDR3 runs to 14 residues. Trimming removed 11 bases at V and 4 bases at J, with 17 bases between. Germline CDR1 SGHVS, CDR2 FQNEAQ. The CDR3 DNA follows: TGTGCCGCGGGAACGGGCTTGACCACCGGGGAGCTGTTTTTT. Its protein product is CAAGTGLTTGELFF.

The chain carries TRBV5-1 and TRBJ2-3, with 11 bases identical to TRBD2. CDR3 length equals 16 residues. Losses at the gene ends were 3 bases for V and 4 bases for J; bases not matched to a gene: 7. Per the germline V gene, CDR1 is SGHRS and CDR2 is YFSETQ. CDR3 region: CASSSVSGGASDTQYF. In nucleotides, the CDR3 is TGCGCCAGCAGCTCGGTTAGCGGGGGGGCCTCAGATACGCAGTATTTT.

The CDR3 DNA reads TGTGCCAGCAGCGTGACAGGAGAGCAGTTCTTC. Translation: CASSVTGEQFF. J is TRBJ2-1 and V is TRBV9; D is possibly TRBD1 (6 bases). Germline CDR1 reads SGDLS; CDR2 reads YYNGEE. CDR3 length equals 11 residues. The ends were cut back, 2 bases at V and 10 bases at J, with 7 bases in the middle. The whole variable domain, remainder taken from reference TRBV9 and TRBJ2-1, is DSGVTQTPKHLITATGQRVTLRCSPRSGDLSVYWYQQSLDQGLQFLIQYYNGEERAKGNILERFSAQQFPDLHSELNLSSLELGDSALYFCASSVTGEQFFGPGTRLTVL.

This clone was recorded only once. CDR3 bases: TGTGCCTGGATGAGAGATATGAACACTGAAGCTTTCTTT. Protein sequence: CAWMRDMNTEAFF. The rearrangement uses TRBV30 and TRBJ1-1; D not resolved. This CDR3 region has 13 residues. Trimming removed 4 bases from V and 0 bases from J, with 9 bases in between. Germline CDR1 is GTSNPN and CDR2 is SVGIG (reference sequence).

The V call is TRBV7-2, the J call TRBJ1-1, with D possibly TRBD1 on 5 matching bases. Trimming took off 1 base at V and 0 bases at J, with 9 bases between the two ends. Germline V CDR1 and CDR2: SGHTA, FQGNSA. The CDR3 has 15 amino acids. The DNA of the CDR3 is TGTGCCAGCAGCTTAGTGCAGGGTATGAACACTGAAGCTTTCTTT. Protein product: CASSLVQGMNTEAFF.

In its sample, this clone was seen once. The chain carries TRBV7-8 and TRBJ2-3; TRBD1 agrees at 7 bases. The CDR3 is 14 residues long. The junction had 3 bases not matched to a gene; V was cut back by 4 bases and J by 2 bases. CDR1 SGHVS and CDR2 FQNEAQ come from the germline V gene. CDR3 in DNA: TGTGCCAGCAGCTCGGGACAGTACACAGATACGCAGTATTTT. Its translation is CASSSGQYTDTQYF.

V gene TRBV18 combines with J gene TRBJ1-1; the D is unclear. Germline V CDR1 and CDR2: KGHSH, LQKENI. The V end was cut by 3 bases, the J end by 3 bases, with 8 bases between. CDR3 size: 13 residues. As DNA, the CDR3 is TGTGCCAGCTCACCCCTCGGGGACACTGAAGCTTTCTTT. Protein: CASSPLGDTEAFF.

This clone was detected ten times or more. The chain links TRBV7-6 to TRBJ1-1, with a tentative D call TRBD1 (5 bases). The V gene's germline CDR1 is SGHVS and CDR2 FNYEAQ. The V end lost 4 bases, the J end lost 0 bases, and 15 bases lay between the germline ends. The CDR3 contains 16 residues. CDR3 bases: TGTGCCAGCAGCTCTACCGATGGGGGGATGAACACTGAAGCTTTCTTT. Translated, it gives CASSSTDGGMNTEAFF.

This clone occurred a few times. V usage is TRBV6-6 and J usage is TRBJ2-2, with 13 bases aligning to TRBD2. V shed 2 bases and J 8 bases; nucleotides not matched to a gene: 5. This CDR3 comprises 16 residues. Germline V gene sequence: CDR1 MNHNY, CDR2 SVGAGI (reference sequence). CDR3 bases: TGTGCCAGCAGTTACCTGACTAGCGGGGGGAGGGGGGAGCTGTTTTTT. This sequence encodes CASSYLTSGGRGELFF.

The rearrangement links TRBV12-5 to TRBJ2-2, with 7 positions matching TRBD1. Losses at the gene ends were 1 base for V and 1 base for J; bases not matched to a gene: 0. The CDR3 spans 15 residues. Germline V CDR1 and CDR2: LGHNT, FRNRAP. The CDR3: CASGLGTGNTGELFF. DNA of the CDR3: TGTGCTAGTGGTTTGGGGACAGGGAACACCGGGGAGCTGTTTTTT.

The rearrangement uses TRBV2 and TRBJ1-2; D is uncertain. Germline values: CDR1 SNHLY, CDR2 FYNNEI. The V gene lost 6 bases and the J gene lost 4 bases, with 15 bases spanning the gap. CDR3 length: 14 amino acids. CDR3 residues: CASSRLAGTYGYTF. CDR3 nucleotides: TGTGCCAGCAGCCGGCTGGCAGGAACCTATGGCTACACCTTC.

The chain recombines TRBV7-9 with TRBJ1-3; D is unclear. V lost 3 bases, J lost 3 bases, and 15 bases lay in between. Germline V gene sequence: CDR1 SEHNR, CDR2 FQNEAQ (reference sequence). The CDR3 is 16 residues long. CDR3 coding DNA: TGTGCCAGCAGCTTTTCGGCTTCAGGCCTTGGAAACACCATATATTTT. Protein sequence: CASSFSASGLGNTIYF.